This entry is about one T cell receptor beta chain. These data originate in a study of PD-L1 blockade in urothelial cancer. Study-level information: It was at some point between 2014 and 2016 that patients started atezolizumab at 1,200 mg intravenously every 3 weeks.

V shed 3 bases, J shed 9 bases, and the junction held 7 bases outside the gene matches. The CDR3 covers 14 residues. Germline CDR1 is SGDLS and CDR2 is YYNGEE. Spiking of synthetic TCR analog templates was performed in each PCR. The protocol was immunoSEQ multiplex PCR, while the TCRdb copy is restricted to in-frame clones and leaves out a portion. The sample records approximately 79,000 clones, just under 85% being singletons. Time point in this sample: pretreatment peripheral blood. Patient sample counts ranged from 1 to 8, pretreatment and on-treatment. The specimen was PBMCs, collected around atezolizumab (anti-PD-L1) treatment. The rearrangement links TRBV9 to TRBJ2-2; the match to TRBD1 covers 8 bases. The TCR was taken from a man aged 40-49 years with urothelial cancer. The CDR3 bases are TGTGCCAGCAGCGCCGGACAGGGTTTGTGGGAGCTGTTTTTT. This encodes CASSAGQGLWELFF.